This T cell receptor beta chain was retrieved from a study of cytomegalovirus exposure and HLA in healthy donors. Germline CDR1 reads SGHTA; CDR2 reads FQGNSA. The CDR3 covers 16 residues. V gave up 0 bases and J gave up 5 bases; unmatched junction bases: 4. Details on this clone: Its target is unknown.

Whole-study findings and limits: Reportedly, cytomegalovirus status was diagnosed with high sensitivity and specificity. It was reported that TCR beta sequences correctly inferred the HLA-A and HLA-B alleles for most subjects. With later analysis, a missense DCLRE1C variant became linked to TCR beta V- and J-gene trimming. A previous analysis found most TCR beta V segments productive roughly 90% or roughly 30% of the time.

The PCR made use of 60 Vbeta and 13 Jbeta primers. Clones were read by immunoSEQ multiplex PCR, and TCRdb kept only the in-frame ones, dropping some. The sample holds approximately 160,000 clones, 60% to 80% seen once. Sequencing was performed on PBMCs. The TCR sequence derives from a male donor in good health and CMV-seronegative. The chain uses TRBV7-2 and TRBJ2-3; 11 positions match TRBD2. Here the CDR3 reads CASSLALAGVRDTQYF. The CDR3 DNA is TGTGCCAGCAGCTTAGCACTAGCGGGAGTTCGAGATACGCAGTATTTT.